This T cell receptor (beta chain) was sequenced for a study of beta chain features in type 1 diabetes. Notes on the study in general: Among patients with Type 1 diabetes, TCRB CDR3s were moderately but significantly shorter in every one of the four CD4+ subsets.

The authors reverse transcribed all of the isolated RNA, so sequencing captured expressed TCRB transcripts. TCRdb's copy holds only in-frame clones and misses some; the assay was immunoSEQ multiplex PCR. The sample lists around 300,000 clones, 14% to 15% occurring once. A note on this clone: The antigen is not known.

CDR1 and CDR2 (germline): SGHTA, FQGNSA. The CDR3 spans 15 residues. Between the trimmed V and J ends, which lost 6 bases and 0 bases, there was a span of 12 bases. This TCR came from a man between 18 and 29 years old with type 1 diabetes. The chain has TRBV7-2 and TRBJ2-1; D may be TRBD2 (6 bases). The sequencing input was naive CD4+ T cells from blood. Here the CDR3 reads CASRPSGVSYNEQFF. The CDR3 DNA is TGTGCCAGCAGACCCTCGGGGGTCTCCTACAATGAGCAGTTCTTC.